This TCR beta chain was captured in a study of cytotoxic CD8 clonotypes in ibrutinib-treated CLL. Deep sequencing aimed at 1 in 200,000 to 1 in 1 million T cells' resolution. TCRdb keeps only in-frame clones here, not all; method: immunoSEQ multiplex PCR. The table includes approximately 67,000 clones, around 80% detected once. Sequences were derived from PBMCs, sampled at disease progression, from a patient treated with ibrutinib. The receptor was isolated from a human donor with chronic lymphocytic leukemia.

In DNA, the CDR3 is TGTGCCACCAGCAGAGGCGAGTATACGCAGTATTTT. It translates to CATSRGEYTQYF. V is TRBV15 and J is TRBJ2-3; D is unclear. This CDR3 comprises 12 residues. Trimming left V 1 base short and J 7 bases short, with 6 bases between. Germline V gene sequence: CDR1 LNHNV, CDR2 YYDKDF (reference sequence).